One TCR beta chain is described in this entry. Its antigen is unknown. The V gene lost 4 bases and the J gene lost 2 bases, with 19 bases spanning the gap. CDR1 and CDR2 (germline): SGHDT, YYEEEE. This CDR3 has 16 residues. These data originate in a study of cytomegalovirus exposure and HLA in healthy donors. In the study overall: A previous analysis identified around 120 million unique TCR beta sequences derived from about 180 million T cells.

Study-wide results and caveats: A link between a missense DCLRE1C variant and TCR beta V- and J-gene trimming emerged from a later analysis. A later analysis reported that several of the most significant clusters appeared to be linked to common viral pathogens, among them Epstein-Barr virus.

With 60 Vbeta and 13 Jbeta primers, the PCR was carried out. Data came from immunoSEQ multiplex PCR; TCRdb stores just in-frame clones and leaves some out. Counted here are about 140,000 clones, 65% to 80% occurring once; the ten biggest clones make up roughly 1.2%. The origin of this receptor is a male donor in good health and CMV-seropositive. The rearrangement links TRBV5-6 to TRBJ2-7; TRBD1 might be the D (5 bases). Input material: PBMCs. The CDR3 sequence is CASSRNRFPLTYEQYF. For the CDR3, the DNA is TGTGCCAGCAGCCGAAACAGGTTCCCTCTTACCTACGAGCAGTACTTC.